One and the same sample provided the 30 T cell receptor beta chains below, sequenced in a study of blood T cell repertoires in COVID-19. Sequencing was performed with immunoSEQ multiplex PCR; in TCRdb, only in-frame clones are kept and a portion is missing. The sample contains over 85,000 clones, more than 75% of which appear only once. Sequenced: peripheral blood. Every receptor here comes from a woman between 50 and 59 years old with acute or convalescent COVID-19.

The table lists this clone with a few counts. The rearrangement joins TRBV9 to TRBJ2-3; 9 bases match TRBD2. The trim removed 0 bases at V and 5 bases at J, leaving 7 bases unmatched. CDR3 length: 16 residues. Germline CDR1 reads SGDLS; CDR2 reads YYNGEE. CDR3 DNA sequence: TGTGCCAGCAGCGTAGAGAACGGAGCGGGGGGAGATACGCAGTATTTT. As protein: CASSVENGAGGDTQYF.

The V gene is TRBV24-1, the J gene TRBJ2-1; TRBD2 aligns across 7 bases. Germline V gene sequence: CDR1 KGHDR, CDR2 SFDVKD. This CDR3 has 13 amino acids. V shed 7 bases, J shed 2 bases, and the junction held 1 base outside the gene matches. CDR3 in DNA: TGTGCCACCAGGGGGGGGGCCTACAATGAGCAGTTCTTC. It codes for CATRGGAYNEQFF.

This clone was detected many times. The chain employs TRBV18 and TRBJ2-7; TRBD2 matches 9 bases. The CDR3 spans 15 residues. V trimming: 6 bases; J trimming: 0 bases; junction bases outside the gene matches: 6. Germline V gives CDR1 KGHSH, CDR2 LQKENI. CDR3 coding DNA: TGTGCCAGCTCTCGACGGACTAGCGACTCCTACGAGCAGTACTTC. Amino acids: CASSRRTSDSYEQYF.

This clone was seen only a few times. The gene calls are TRBV3-1 (or the pseudogene TRBV3-2) and TRBJ2-7; D ambiguous. The V end was cut by 2 bases, the J end by 3 bases, with 8 bases between. The CDR3 loop spans 13 amino acids. Germline CDR1 is LGHDT and CDR2 is YNNKEL (reference sequence). As DNA, the CDR3 is TGTGCCAGCAGCCAACGGGTGAGCTACGAGCAGTACTTC. This codes for CASSQRVSYEQYF.

The chain carries TRBV7-2 and TRBJ2-3; TRBD1 matches 7 bases. This CDR3 is 15 amino acids long. In germline, CDR1 is SGHTA, CDR2 FQGNSA. The V segment lost 5 bases and the J segment 0 bases; nucleotides outside the gene matches: 5. The CDR3 loop reads CASSPTGVSTDTQYF. The CDR3 DNA is TGTGCCAGCAGCCCAACAGGGGTTAGCACAGATACGCAGTATTTT. The whole variable domain, remainder taken from reference TRBV7-2 and TRBJ2-3, is GAGVSQSPSNKVTEKGKDVELRCDPISGHTALYWYRQSLGQGLEFLIYFQGNSAPDKSGLPSDRFSAERTGGSVSTLTIQRTQQEDSAVYLCASSPTGVSTDTQYFGPGTRLTVL.

Turning to this clone: This sample also contains other DNA sequences that code for the same CDR3. V usage is TRBV11-3 and J usage is TRBJ2-1; 9 bases are a match to TRBD2. The V and J ends lost 1 base and 4 bases, in that order; junction bases with no gene match: 2. The CDR3 totals 15 residues. CDR1 is SGHNT and CDR2 is YENEEA in the germline V gene. CDR3 nucleotide sequence: TGTGCCAGCAGCTTAGGTACTAGCGGGTACAATGAGCAGTTCTTC. Its protein product is CASSLGTSGYNEQFF.

This clone was counted a single time. The rearrangement joins TRBV2 to TRBJ2-5, with 9 bases identical to TRBD2. V trimming: 11 bases; J trimming: 1 base; junction bases outside the gene matches: 5. Germline V gene data show CDR1 as SNHLY and CDR2 as FYNNEI. The CDR3 is 13 residues long. The CDR3 DNA follows: TGTGCCGGCTCGACTAGCGGCCAAGAGACCCAGTACTTC. Residues: CAGSTSGQETQYF.

The chain joins TRBV18 to TRBJ1-4, with 11 bases aligning to TRBD1. The V gene's germline CDR1 is KGHSH and CDR2 LQKENI. CDR3 size: 15 residues. V was clipped by 3 bases and J by 8 bases; unmatched bases: 5. Here the CDR3 reads CASSPDRGREEKLFF. The CDR3 region has the DNA TGTGCCAGCTCACCGGACAGGGGGCGAGAGGAAAAACTGTTTTTT.

This sequence joins TRBV7-2 and TRBJ1-5; the D is unclear. This CDR3 is built from 12 residues. Trimming left V 0 bases short and J 11 bases short, with 8 bases between. CDR1 SGHTA and CDR2 FQGNSA come from the germline V gene. Written as DNA, the CDR3 is TGTGCCAGCAGCTTAGCGTCAGTCACCCAGCATTTT. Amino acid sequence: CASSLASVTQHF.

The chain recombines TRBV28 with TRBJ2-7; D is perhaps TRBD2 (6 bases). Per germline, CDR1 MDHEN and CDR2 SYDVKM. CDR3 length: 15 residues. Trimming removed 5 bases from V and 4 bases from J, with 18 bases in between. CDR3 coding DNA: TGTGCCAGCAGTATCTCGGGACTGAGGGTATACGAGCAGTACTTC. It codes for CASSISGLRVYEQYF. The full variable domain, rest sourced from reference TRBV28 and TRBJ2-7, is DVKVTQSSRYLVKRTGEKVFLECVQDMDHENMFWYRQDPGLGLRLIYFSYDVKMKEKGDIPEGYSVSREKKERFSLILESASTNQTSMYLCASSISGLRVYEQYFGPGTRLTVT.

The chain joins TRBV11-2 to TRBJ1-1, with TRBD1 matching 11 bases. Germline assignment: CDR1 SGHAT and CDR2 FQNNGV. V gave up 7 bases and J gave up 1 base; unmatched junction bases: 5. The CDR3 totals 15 residues. The CDR3 nucleotides are TGTGCCAGCACCCGGACAGGGGGCGGGAACACTGAAGCTTTCTTT. Protein sequence: CASTRTGGGNTEAFF.

The chain links TRBV7-2 to TRBJ2-7, with TRBD2 identical over 8 bases. V lost 5 bases and J lost 3; bases outside the gene matches: 6. Germline V gene data show CDR1 as SGHTA and CDR2 as FQGNSA. CDR3 length equals 14 residues. The CDR3 nucleotides read TGTGCCAGCAGCGTGCAGCGGGAGAGCTACGAGCAGTACTTC. It translates to CASSVQRESYEQYF.

This clone was counted a single time. The V call is TRBV30, the J call TRBJ2-7; tentatively, D is TRBD2 (6 bases). The V and J ends lost 4 bases and 2 bases respectively, with 18 bases between them. Germline lookup yields CDR1 GTSNPN and CDR2 SVGIG (reference sequence). The CDR3 extends over 15 amino acids. The CDR3 reads CAWIRMAGTTYEQYF. In nucleotides, the CDR3 is TGTGCCTGGATAAGGATGGCGGGAACGACCTACGAGCAGTACTTC.

The V call is TRBV19, the J call TRBJ1-4; a possible D gene is TRBD1 (5 bases). The CDR3 consists of 17 residues. V dropped 2 bases and J dropped 4 bases, with 17 bases sitting between them. CDR1 and CDR2 from the germline V gene are LNHDA and SQIVND (reference sequence). The chain's CDR3 is CASSIRLMTASNEKLFF. The CDR3, as DNA: TGTGCCAGTAGTATAAGGTTAATGACAGCAAGTAATGAAAAACTGTTTTTT.

The rearrangement links TRBV7-2 to TRBJ2-2; 7 bases are a match to TRBD2. V shed 9 bases, J shed 7 bases, and the junction held 2 bases outside the gene matches. Looked up from germline, CDR1 is SGHTA and CDR2 is FQGNSA. This CDR3 has 11 residues. CDR3 coding DNA: TGTGCCAGGCCGGGGGGCGGGGAGCTGTTTTTT. This encodes CARPGGGELFF.

The chain has TRBV19 and TRBJ2-1, with 11 bases lining up with TRBD2. The CDR3 covers 15 residues. The V gene end was trimmed by 3 bases and the J gene end by 9 bases; junction bases not matched to a gene: 7. Looked up from germline, CDR1 is LNHDA and CDR2 is SQIVND (reference sequence). CDR3 region: CASSIASGRRGEQFF. The CDR3 bases are TGTGCCAGTAGTATCGCTAGCGGGAGGCGGGGTGAGCAGTTCTTC.

The chain links TRBV27 to TRBJ2-3; the match to TRBD2 covers 12 bases. Per the germline V gene, CDR1 is MNHEY and CDR2 is SMNVEV (reference sequence). The CDR3 spans 18 residues. Germline trimming cut 6 bases from V and 4 bases from J; bases unmatched to any gene: 14. CDR3 region: CASRPGTSGFVLADTQYF. As DNA, the CDR3 is TGTGCCAGCAGGCCCGGGACTAGCGGGTTCGTACTCGCAGATACGCAGTATTTT.

This clone has just one count. CDR3 residues: CASSLMGSLQETQYF. CDR3 sequence (DNA): TGTGCCAGCAGCTTAATGGGCAGTTTGCAAGAGACCCAGTACTTC. The gene calls are TRBV7-2 and TRBJ2-5; D remains unclear. Between the trimmed V and J ends, which lost 2 bases and 2 bases, there was a span of 12 bases. Looked up from germline, CDR1 is SGHTA and CDR2 is FQGNSA. The CDR3 is 15 residues long.

Here the CDR3 reads CASSIQAGNSPLHF. In DNA form, the CDR3 reads TGTGCCAGTAGTATACAGGCAGGCAATTCACCCCTCCACTTT. The chain couples TRBV19 to TRBJ1-6; no firm D call. The germline V gene has CDR1 LNHDA and CDR2 SQIVND (reference sequence). Trimming removed 2 bases from V and 7 bases from J, with 9 bases in between. This CDR3 is built from 14 residues.

The V call is TRBV24-1, the J call TRBJ1-5; TRBD1 agrees at 10 bases. This CDR3 contains 16 residues. Germline-derived CDR1 and CDR2 are KGHDR and SFDVKD. V lost 4 bases, J lost 4 bases, and 6 bases stayed unmatched. CDR3: CATSESGTGENQPQHF. CDR3 DNA sequence: TGTGCCACCAGTGAGTCCGGGACAGGGGAAAATCAGCCCCAGCATTTT.

This chain links TRBV27 with TRBJ1-4; D is unclear. CDR3 length: 14 amino acids. Trimming shortened V by 3 bases and J by 4 bases, and 9 bases separated the two germline ends. The germline V gene has CDR1 MNHEY and CDR2 SMNVEV (reference sequence). The CDR3 is CASSFGGLNEKLFF. The CDR3 nucleotides read TGTGCCAGCAGTTTCGGAGGGCTTAATGAAAAACTGTTTTTT.

The chain is built from TRBV28 and TRBJ2-2, with 8 bases fitting TRBD2. The germline V gene encodes CDR1 MDHEN and CDR2 SYDVKM. V gave up 5 bases and J gave up 1 base; unmatched junction bases: 15. This CDR3 has 19 amino acids. CDR3 coding DNA: TGTGCCAGCAGTCTCTTCCCCCCGACTAGCGCTCAGAACACCGGGGAGCTGTTTTTT. As protein: CASSLFPPTSAQNTGELFF.

The chain joins TRBV21-1 to TRBJ1-5; the table's D call, TRBD1, was not checked against the DNA. TRBV21-1 is a documented pseudogene. The CDR3 has 15 amino acids. CDR3 loop: CASSKAVRGNQPQHF. In DNA, the CDR3 is TGTGCCAGCAGCAAAGCGGTCAGGGGCAATCAGCCCCAGCATTTT.

The J gene is TRBJ2-3, the V gene TRBV25-1, with 11 bases identical to TRBD2. V was clipped by 4 bases and J by 6 bases; unmatched bases: 6. The CDR3 spans 15 residues. Germline V gives CDR1 MGHDK, CDR2 SYGVNS. Written as DNA, the CDR3 is TGTGCCAGCAGTGGGGCTAGCGGGAGGAGGGATACGCAGTATTTT. Protein: CASSGASGRRDTQYF.

The chain joins TRBV7-8 to TRBJ1-6; 8 bases match TRBD1. Unmatched junction bases numbered 7, after V lost 3 bases and J lost 6 bases. The CDR3 is 16 amino acids. Germline CDR1 and CDR2: SGHVS and FQNEAQ. CDR3 sequence reads: CASSFWTGKVNSPLHF. The CDR3 DNA reads as TGTGCCAGCAGCTTCTGGACAGGGAAGGTTAATTCACCCCTCCACTTT.

The rearrangement uses TRBV19 and TRBJ2-3; 7 positions agree with TRBD2. CDR3 length equals 17 residues. V was clipped by 3 bases and J by 5 bases; unmatched bases: 14. CDR1 is LNHDA and CDR2 is SQIVND in the germline V gene (reference sequence). The CDR3 nucleotides read TGTGCCAGTAGTATGGCCCTAAGCGGGAACGAGCTAGATACGCAGTATTTT. Its protein product is CASSMALSGNELDTQYF.

This chain links TRBV6-1 with TRBJ1-5; TRBD1 aligns across 9 bases. CDR3 length: 16 residues. Germline-derived CDR1 and CDR2 are MNHNS and SASEGT. V was pared by 3 bases and J by 5 bases, with 8 bases of the junction left unmatched. The CDR3 protein is CASSDRDRGVYQPQHF. CDR3 nucleotides: TGTGCCAGCAGTGATCGCGACAGGGGGGTCTATCAGCCCCAGCATTTT.

This rearrangement joins TRBV27 to TRBJ2-3, with 7 positions matching TRBD2. This CDR3 has 16 residues. CDR1 is MNHEY, CDR2 SMNVEV, per germline (reference sequence). With 6 bases clipped from V and 0 bases from J, the junction kept 9 bases outside the gene matches. Here the CDR3 DNA reads TGTGCCAGCAGCCTACGGGACTACCCTAGCACAGATACGCAGTATTTT. Translated: CASSLRDYPSTDTQYF.

This clone showed up just once. V and J are TRBV21-1 and TRBJ2-5; the table gives TRBD1 as D, unverified against the DNA. TRBV21-1 is listed as a pseudogene. The CDR3 has 20 residues. The CDR3 DNA reads as TGTGCCAGCAGCTCACTACCGGGACAGGGTGAGACGAGCCGGGGAGAGACCCAGTACTTC. Translation: CASSSLPGQGETSRGETQYF.

The chain couples TRBV7-2 to TRBJ2-1, with 12 bases aligning to TRBD2. The V gene end was trimmed by 0 bases and the J gene end by 8 bases; junction bases not matched to a gene: 5. Germline CDR1 SGHTA, CDR2 FQGNSA. The CDR3 is 16 residues long. The CDR3: CASSLATSGGLHEQFF. DNA of the CDR3: TGTGCCAGCAGCTTAGCGACTAGCGGGGGTTTGCATGAGCAGTTCTTC.